The 19 T cell receptor beta chains below all came from one sample that was sequenced in a study of PD-1 blockade in classical Hodgkin lymphoma. Using immunoSEQ multiplex PCR, the repertoire was profiled, and TCRdb retains in-frame clones only, with some absent. The sample includes 20,000 to 25,000 clones, approximately 77% seen only once; the top ten take 22%. Time point of the sample: cycle 4 day 1 (C4D1), after more than five weeks of nivolumab. There was relapse after autologous stem cell transplantation in every patient, and there was variation in brentuximab vedotin exposure. The specimen was peripheral blood mononuclear cells (PBMCs), collected before the fourth cycle of nivolumab. These receptors were obtained from a human donor with classical Hodgkin lymphoma.

This clone was seen a few times. V usage is TRBV5-4 and J usage is TRBJ1-1; D is undetermined. V lost 4 bases to trimming and J lost 4 bases, with 20 bases between them. The CDR3 has 16 residues. The germline V gene encodes CDR1 SGHNT and CDR2 YYREEE (reference sequence). For the CDR3, the DNA is TGTGCCAGCAGCACCCACAGCTCGACCCTGGGCACTGAAGCTTTCTTT. It translates to CASSTHSSTLGTEAFF.

The genes are TRBV25-1 and TRBJ1-6; D not certain. Germline V gives CDR1 MGHDK, CDR2 SYGVNS. CDR3 length: 16 residues. With 1 base removed from V and 0 bases from J, the gap between germline ends came to 7 bases. The CDR3 DNA reads as TGTGCCAGCAGTGAATTGGAGAGCTCCTATAATTCACCCCTCCACTTT. Translated, it gives CASSELESSYNSPLHF.

This chain's CDR3 is CASTAGGNEQFF. The CDR3 DNA reads as TGTGCCAGCACCGCGGGCGGCAATGAGCAGTTCTTC. V and J are TRBV9 and TRBJ2-1; the D gene is possibly TRBD2 (5 bases). With 6 bases removed from V and 6 bases from J, the gap between germline ends came to 10 bases. Germline V CDR1 and CDR2: SGDLS, YYNGEE. The CDR3 runs to 12 residues.

The rearrangement joins TRBV19 to TRBJ1-4, with D tentatively TRBD1 (5 bases). The length of the CDR3 is 14 residues. V lost 4 bases and J 3 bases, leaving 9 bases between the germline ends. Germline V gene sequence: CDR1 LNHDA, CDR2 SQIVND (reference sequence). The CDR3 sequence is CASSTGGANEKLFF. CDR3 sequence (DNA): TGTGCCAGTAGTACCGGGGGTGCTAATGAAAAACTGTTTTTT.

This chain uses TRBV12-2 with TRBJ1-1. TRBV12-2 is tagged as a pseudogene. CDR3 length equals 13 residues. The DNA for the CDR3 is TGTGCAAGTATCTCACCGGGGAACACTGAAGCTTTCTTT. This encodes CASISPGNTEAFF.

The chain is built from TRBV4-1 and TRBJ1-2; D is undetermined. The CDR3 sequence is 12 residues long. Trimming took 6 bases from V and 5 from J, leaving 10 bases between them. CDR1 MGHRA and CDR2 YSYEKL come from the germline V gene. In nucleotides, the CDR3 is TGCGCCAGCAGTACAGAAACATATGGCTACACCTTC. Translation gives CASSTETYGYTF.

V gene TRBV5-4 combines with J gene TRBJ1-1; 7 bases agree with TRBD1. CDR3 size: 16 residues. V lost 0 bases and J lost 0; bases outside the gene matches: 5. The germline V gene encodes CDR1 SGHNT and CDR2 YYREEE (reference sequence). The CDR3 DNA reads TGTGCCAGCAGCTTGGGAAACAGGGGCTTGAACACTGAAGCTTTCTTT. Translation: CASSLGNRGLNTEAFF.

The V call is TRBV7-6, the J call TRBJ2-1; TRBD2 might be the D (6 bases). The CDR3 totals 18 residues. Germline lookup yields CDR1 SGHVS and CDR2 FNYEAQ. V shed 1 base and J shed 2 bases, with 18 bases lying between them. CDR3 region: CASSLGYRRGFTYNEQFF. The CDR3 DNA reads as TGTGCCAGCAGCTTAGGTTACCGACGGGGGTTTACCTACAATGAGCAGTTCTTC.

The gene calls are TRBV12-5 and TRBJ1-6, with 8 bases matching TRBD1. V was pared by 1 base and J by 5 bases, with 4 bases of the junction left unmatched. The CDR3 runs to 16 residues. Germline V lookup: CDR1 LGHNT, CDR2 FRNRAP. The CDR3 sequence: CASGLGQGINNSPLHF. CDR3 nucleotide sequence: TGTGCTAGTGGTTTGGGACAGGGGATTAATAATTCACCCCTCCACTTT.

The chain is built from TRBV14 and TRBJ2-6; D remains ambiguous. Trimming removed 4 bases from V and 8 bases from J, with 6 bases in between. This CDR3 has 12 residues. Looked up from germline, CDR1 is SGHDN and CDR2 is FVKESK. The CDR3 reads CASSPTTNVLTF. CDR3 coding DNA: TGTGCCAGCAGCCCAACTACCAACGTCCTGACTTTC. Together with reference TRBV14 and TRBJ2-6, the CDR3 gives the full variable domain: EAGVTQFPSHSVIEKGQTVTLRCDPISGHDNLYWYRRVMGKEIKFLLHFVKESKQDESGMPNNRFLAERTGGTYSTLKVQPAELEDSGVYFCASSPTTNVLTFGAGSRLTVL.

This chain connects TRBV6-1 to TRBJ2-5, with 8 bases that match TRBD2. The CDR3 is made up of 14 amino acids. The V and J ends lost 8 bases and 5 bases, in that order; junction bases with no gene match: 10. In germline, CDR1 is MNHNS, CDR2 SASEGT. CDR3 region: CASRTGGPPETQYF. For the CDR3, the DNA is TGTGCCAGCCGGACGGGAGGGCCTCCGGAGACCCAGTACTTC.

V gene TRBV9 combines with J gene TRBJ2-2; D is possibly TRBD1 or TRBD2 (6 bases each). Trimming removed 0 bases at V and 0 bases at J, with 15 bases between. Germline CDR1 reads SGDLS; CDR2 reads YYNGEE. The CDR3 extends over 18 amino acids. This chain's CDR3 is CASSVASGGPANTGELFF. The CDR3 DNA is TGTGCCAGCAGCGTAGCTAGTGGGGGGCCCGCGAACACCGGGGAGCTGTTTTTT.

The chain has TRBV7-2 and TRBJ2-3, with 11 bases fitting TRBD2. Trimming cost V 0 bases and J 4 bases; bases outside gene matches: 3. This CDR3 comprises 16 residues. The V gene's germline CDR1 is SGHTA and CDR2 FQGNSA. CDR3 residues: CASSLASGGVPDTQYF. The CDR3 DNA sequence: TGTGCCAGCAGCTTAGCTAGCGGGGGGGTCCCAGATACGCAGTATTTT.

The chain employs TRBV7-9 and TRBJ1-4; D remains unclear. The CDR3 contains 16 residues. Trimming took off 1 base at V and 6 bases at J, with 15 bases between the two ends. Germline V gives CDR1 SEHNR, CDR2 FQNEAQ (reference sequence). CDR3 residues: CASSLEGGKVHEKLFF. The CDR3 DNA follows: TGTGCCAGCAGCTTAGAAGGTGGGAAGGTGCATGAAAAACTGTTTTTT.

The V and J genes are TRBV30 and TRBJ1-4, with 10 bases fitting TRBD1. CDR1 and CDR2 (germline): GTSNPN, SVGIG (reference sequence). The CDR3 has 15 amino acids. V was pared by 3 bases and J by 9 bases, with 10 bases of the junction left unmatched. The CDR3 bases are TGTGCCTGGAGCGCCGGGACAGGGGATAGGAAAAAACTGTTTTTT. Its protein is CAWSAGTGDRKKLFF. Together with reference TRBV30 and TRBJ1-4, the CDR3 gives the full variable domain: SQTIHQWPATLVQPVGSPLSLECTVEGTSNPNLYWYRQAAGRGLQLLFYSVGIGQISSEVPQNLSASRPQDRQFILSSKKLLLSDSGFYLCAWSAGTGDRKKLFFGSGTQLSVL.

The V and J genes are TRBV7-9 and TRBJ2-5, with 9 bases fitting TRBD2. CDR3 length equals 16 residues. The V gene's germline CDR1 is SEHNR and CDR2 FQNEAQ (reference sequence). V shed 5 bases and J 5 bases; nucleotides not matched to a gene: 12. Written as DNA, the CDR3 is TGTGCCAGCAGCCAACCCCAGCGGGGGGCCAAGGAGACCCAGTACTTC. Encoded protein: CASSQPQRGAKETQYF.

The V gene is TRBV2, the J gene TRBJ2-4, with 8 positions matching TRBD1. The junction had 15 bases not matched to a gene; V was cut back by 3 bases and J by 2 bases. The CDR3 extends over 19 amino acids. Per germline, CDR1 SNHLY and CDR2 FYNNEI. The CDR3 DNA follows: TGTGCCAGCAGTGAGCTGGTCGGCCGGACAGGGAGGACCAAAAACATTCAGTACTTC. Its translation is CASSELVGRTGRTKNIQYF. Full variable domain (outside the CDR3, taken from reference TRBV2 and TRBJ2-4): EPEVTQTPSHQVTQMGQEVILRCVPISNHLYFYWYRQILGQKVEFLVSFYNNEISEKSEIFDDQFSVERPDGSNFTLKIRSTKLEDSAMYFCASSELVGRTGRTKNIQYFGAGTRLSVL.

This rearrangement joins TRBV30 to TRBJ2-5; TRBD2 matches 13 bases. The germline CDR1 and CDR2 sequences are GTSNPN and SVGIG (reference sequence). This CDR3 is 15 amino acids long. The J segment lost 5 bases and the V segment lost 7 bases, leaving 10 bases of the junction unmatched. The CDR3 sequence is CASLPWGLAGETQYF. CDR3 nucleotides: TGTGCCTCCCTTCCGTGGGGACTAGCGGGGGAGACCCAGTACTTC.

V is TRBV7-9 and J is TRBJ2-7; 7 bases match TRBD1. The length of the CDR3 is 15 residues. After removal of 0 bases from V and 2 bases from J, the junction contained 4 bases not matched to a gene. Germline assignment: CDR1 SEHNR and CDR2 FQNEAQ (reference sequence). The CDR3: CASSLARDSAYEQYF. In DNA form, the CDR3 reads TGTGCCAGCAGCTTAGCCCGGGACAGCGCCTACGAGCAGTACTTC.